This T cell receptor beta chain was documented in a study of T cells in Graves' hyperthyroidism and ophthalmopathy. The CDR3 loop spans 16 amino acids. Germline V lookup: CDR1 MGHRA, CDR2 YSYEKL. Trimming removed 2 bases from V and 4 bases from J; junction bases left unmatched: 6. Amplification of TCR beta CDR3 regions was performed using RNA transcripts as template. The HTBI primer set was used in a first-round RT-PCR of the TCR CDR3. MiXCR, run by TCRdb on the multiplex PCR reads, gives a single entry per CDR3 protein. The sample has fewer than 350,000 distinct CDR3 sequences; 15% to 20% are singletons. Stability of Graves' hyperthyroidism was defined as absent ophthalmopathy progression within 18 months.

The sequenced material came from blood. This sequence originates from a woman between 45 and 65 years old with Graves' hyperthyroidism. The gene calls are TRBV4-1 and TRBJ2-3, with TRBD2 matching 10 bases. CDR3 sequence (DNA): TGCGCCAGCAGCCAACGGAAGGGACTAGCGTCAGATACGCAGTATTTT. Protein sequence: CASSQRKGLASDTQYF.